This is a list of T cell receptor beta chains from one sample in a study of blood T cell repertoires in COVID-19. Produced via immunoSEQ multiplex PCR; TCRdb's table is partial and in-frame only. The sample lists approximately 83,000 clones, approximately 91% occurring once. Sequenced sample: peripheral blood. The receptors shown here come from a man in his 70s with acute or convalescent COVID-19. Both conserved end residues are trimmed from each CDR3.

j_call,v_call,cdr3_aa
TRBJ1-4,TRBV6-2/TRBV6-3,ASTPGLTEKLF
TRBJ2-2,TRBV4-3,ASSQDGSGGANTGELF
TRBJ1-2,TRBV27,ASSSPDRGDYGYT
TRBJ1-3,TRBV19,ASSTQMTPGNTIY
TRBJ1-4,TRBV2,ASQGHPTEKLF
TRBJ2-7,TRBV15,ATSRDYRGQAYEQY
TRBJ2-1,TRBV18,ASSPGLAGRWGPNEQF
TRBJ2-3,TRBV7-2,ASSVGLAGGLRDTQY
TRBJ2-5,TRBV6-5,ASSQTGVGETQY
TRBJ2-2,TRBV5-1,ASSPGNRKNTGELF
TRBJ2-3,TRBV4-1,ATSRTSGVITSTDTQY
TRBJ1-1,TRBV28,ASSRRDREAF